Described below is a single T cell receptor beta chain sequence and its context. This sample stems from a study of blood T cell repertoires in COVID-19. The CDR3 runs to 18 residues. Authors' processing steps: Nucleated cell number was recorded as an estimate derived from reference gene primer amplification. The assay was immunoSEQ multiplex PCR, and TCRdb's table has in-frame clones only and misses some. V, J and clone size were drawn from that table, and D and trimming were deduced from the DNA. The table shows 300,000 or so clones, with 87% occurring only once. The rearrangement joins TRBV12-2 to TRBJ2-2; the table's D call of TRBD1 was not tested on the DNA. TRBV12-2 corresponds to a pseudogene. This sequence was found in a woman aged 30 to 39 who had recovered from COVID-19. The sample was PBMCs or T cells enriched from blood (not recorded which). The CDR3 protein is CASRLVGKGFVGTGELFF. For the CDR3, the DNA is TGTGCAAGTCGCTTAGTAGGGAAGGGGTTCGTAGGCACCGGGGAGCTGTTTTTT.